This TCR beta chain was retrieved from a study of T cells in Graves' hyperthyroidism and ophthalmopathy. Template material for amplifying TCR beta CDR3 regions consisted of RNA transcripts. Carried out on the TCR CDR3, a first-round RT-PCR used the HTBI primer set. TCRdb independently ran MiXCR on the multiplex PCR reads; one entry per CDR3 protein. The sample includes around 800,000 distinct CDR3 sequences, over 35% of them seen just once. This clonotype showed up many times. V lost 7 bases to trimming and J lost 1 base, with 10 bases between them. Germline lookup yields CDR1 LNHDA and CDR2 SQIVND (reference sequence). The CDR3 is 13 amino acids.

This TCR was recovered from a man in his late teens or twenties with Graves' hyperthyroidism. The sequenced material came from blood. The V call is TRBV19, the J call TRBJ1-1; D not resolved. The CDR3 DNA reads TGTGCCAGTACTGGGCCAGGGAACACTGAAGCTTTCTTT. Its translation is CASTGPGNTEAFF.